This record covers a single TCR beta chain. TCRdb keeps only in-frame clones here, not all; method: immunoSEQ multiplex PCR. Of 90,000 to 100,000 clones listed, about 94% are singletons. These data come from a study of T cell changes during pregnancy in multiple sclerosis. The germline CDR1 and CDR2 sequences are LGHNA and YNFKEQ. The CDR3 length is 16 residues. V trimming: 4 bases; J trimming: 0 bases; junction bases outside the gene matches: 8. This material consisted of peripheral blood, taken in the third trimester of pregnancy. The rearrangement links TRBV4-2 to TRBJ2-7, with 8 positions matching TRBD2. This clonotype originated in a female donor with multiple sclerosis, enrolled in a pregnancy study. Here the CDR3 DNA reads TGTGCCAGCAGCCCCGGACTAGCCCTGAGCTCCTACGAGCAGTACTTC. This translates into CASSPGLALSSYEQYF.